Presented here are 23 T cell receptor delta chains from one specimen sequenced in a study of gamma-delta T cells after stem cell transplantation. TCRdb redid the clone calls on the RT-PCR reads with CATT. The sample yields hundreds of delta-chain clones, more than 1.3% seen once. Sequencing was carried out using gamma-delta T cells. These receptor sequences come from a human donor. It is not recorded whose cells these are; they may come from a transplant donor.

This clone is termed medium-sized. This probably arose from a read error, given a far larger clone one base away. The rearrangement joins TRDV2 to TRDJ2; 7 bases map to TRDD3. Trimming removed 1 base from V and 0 bases from J; junction bases left unmatched: 10. Germline loops: CDR1 GEAIGNYY, CDR2 EKD. There are 18 residues in the CDR3. For the CDR3, the DNA is TGTGCCTGTGACACTCTGGGGGCCACCCCCCCTTTGACAGCACAACTCTTCTTT. Its protein product is CACDTLGATPPLTAQLFF.

Of note for this clone: The amino acid sequence in TCRdb belongs to a much larger clone and departs from this DNA's translation at residue 10, likely a sequencing read error; the sequence shown is translated from the DNA. The chain couples TRDV2 to TRDJ1; the match to TRDD3 covers 7 bases. After removal of 4 bases from V and 2 bases from J, the junction contained 15 bases not matched to a gene. Germline CDR1 and CDR2: GEAIGNYY and EKD. CDR3 length: 17 amino acids. Here the CDR3 DNA reads TGTGCCTGTGAAAGACTCGTACTGGGGTATACGACCGATAAACTCATCTTT. It encodes CACERLVLGYTTDKLIF.

This clone was seen a handful of times. A far more abundant clone sits one base away, making this likely a read error. The sample contains more than one DNA sequence encoding this CDR3. The rearrangement links TRDV1 to TRDJ2, with D perhaps TRDD2 or TRDD3 (6 bases each). The CDR3 extends over 25 amino acids. Germline V gene lookup returns CDR1 TSWWSYY and CDR2 QGS. The CDR3: CALGENPTKTVLILGYRLLTAQLFF. CDR3 DNA: TGTGCCCTTGGGGAAAATCCTACTAAGACTGTCCTAATTCTAGGATACCGCCTTTTGACAGCACAACTCTTCTTT.

Regarding this clone: A single base is all that separates this from a far larger clone, so a read error is likely. The sample contains more than one DNA sequence encoding this CDR3. V gene TRDV2 combines with J gene TRDJ1, with 13 bases matching TRDD3. The CDR3 is 17 residues long. Trimming cost V 4 bases and J 2 bases; bases outside gene matches: 9. In germline, CDR1 is GEAIGNYY, CDR2 EKD. Here the CDR3 DNA reads TGTGCCTGTGAAAGGCTCGTACTGGGGGATACGACCGATAAACTCATCTTT. This encodes CACERLVLGDTTDKLIF.

Turning to this clone: TCRdb pairs this DNA with a much larger clone's protein that differs at residue 3, likely a read error; the protein shown was translated from the DNA. For the CDR3, the DNA is TGTGCTCCTGGGGACCCGAACTTCCTACCTGGGGGATACTCCGCCGACACCGATAAACTCATCTTT. Translating gives CAPGDPNFLPGGYSADTDKLIF. The chain couples TRDV1 to TRDJ1; 11 bases are a match to TRDD3. The CDR3 covers 22 residues. The germline V gene encodes CDR1 TSWWSYY and CDR2 QGS.

Comment on this clone: One end of the junction is discordant with germline, which a read error may explain. The J gene is TRDJ1, the V gene TRDV1, with D possibly being TRDD2 (5 bases). The CDR3 runs to 20 residues. Germline V gives CDR1 TSWWSYY, CDR2 QGS. For the CDR3, the DNA is TGTGCTCTTGGGGAATTCGTAAGTACCGGGGCCTACTCCGTCACCGATAGACTCATCTTT. It specifies CALGEFVSTGAYSVTDRLIF.

This clone was seen a few times. TCRdb has a much larger clone's protein, which differs at residue 4 from the translation of this DNA, likely because of a read error; what is shown is the protein translated from the DNA. The genes are TRDV2 and TRDJ3, with 13 bases that match TRDD3. V was clipped by 5 bases and J by 1 base; unmatched bases: 10. This CDR3 has 20 amino acids. Germline V CDR1 and CDR2: GEAIGNYY, EKD. For the CDR3, the DNA is TGTGCCTGTGCCCCTACTGGGGGATACGCGGGGTCCTGGGACACCCGACAGATGTTTTTC. This sequence encodes CACAPTGGYAGSWDTRQMFF.

A note on this clone: Translating this DNA gives a protein that differs at residue 10 from the TCRdb one, which belongs to a much larger clone; a read error is likely, and the protein shown is this translation. The V and J genes are TRDV2 and TRDJ1; TRDD3 matches at 8 bases. V was pared by 4 bases and J by 2 bases, with 14 bases of the junction left unmatched. Per the germline V gene, CDR1 is GEAIGNYY and CDR2 is EKD. This CDR3 spans 17 amino acids. CDR3 residues: CACERLVLGGTTDKLIF. The CDR3 DNA is TGTGCCTGTGAAAGACTCGTACTGGGGGGTACGACCGATAAACTCATCTTT.

By sample share, this clone is medium-sized. A far bigger clonotype differs at one base, so this is likely a read error. The chain employs TRDV2 and TRDJ1; the D gene is possibly TRDD3 (6 bases). CDR3 length: 17 amino acids. Germline V CDR1 and CDR2: GEAIGNYY, EKD. Trimming shortened V by 3 bases and J by 1 base, and 20 bases separated the two germline ends. The CDR3 region is CACDPVVRGSSTDKLIF. The CDR3 coding sequence is TGTGCCTGTGACCCCGTCGTTAGGGGATCCAGCACCGATAAACTCATCTTT.

Within the sample, this clone is large (0.1 to 1%). Other nucleotide sequences in the sample specify the same CDR3. The J gene is TRDJ1, the V gene TRDV2; 7 bases align to TRDD3. The CDR3 sequence is 17 residues long. Germline CDR1 reads GEAIGNYY; CDR2 reads EKD. The J segment lost 6 bases and the V segment lost 0 bases, leaving 15 bases of the junction unmatched. CDR3 protein: CACDTVVGDKNGHKLIF. In DNA form, the CDR3 reads TGTGCCTGTGACACCGTTGTTGGGGATAAAAATGGCCATAAACTCATCTTT.

By sample share, this clone is medium-sized. A read error is the likely source, as a far larger clone sits one nucleotide away. This chain joins TRDV1 and TRDJ1; 11 bases line up with TRDD3. J gave up 0 bases and V 4 bases, and 28 bases lay outside the gene matches. Germline V gene data show CDR1 as TSWWSYY and CDR2 as QGS. The CDR3 consists of 24 residues. The CDR3 protein is CALGGDGLPPIWGILGPYTDKLIF. The CDR3 DNA reads TGTGCTCTTGGGGGAGACGGCCTCCCTCCGATCTGGGGGATACTTGGGCCTTACACCGATAAACTCATCTTT.

In this sample, this clone turned up a few times. The gene calls are TRDV2 and TRDJ1; 13 bases map to TRDD3. The CDR3 loop spans 18 amino acids. J was trimmed by 1 base and V by 3 bases; bases with no gene match: 10. Germline V gene sequence: CDR1 GEAIGNYY, CDR2 EKD. In DNA, the CDR3 is TGTGCCTGTGACGTACTGGGGGATACGCCTACGGGCACCGATAAACTCATCTTT. Encoded protein: CACDVLGDTPTGTDKLIF.

Points on this clone: The protein held in TCRdb is that of a much larger clone and does not match this DNA's translation at residue 4, likely because of a read error; the protein shown is translated from the DNA. The CDR3 region has the DNA TGTGCCTGTGAAACGTACTGGGGTGATGAGTCGGATTCGCTAGCTCGCTTCGATAAACTCATCTTT. Encoded protein: CACETYWGDESDSLARFDKLIF. This rearrangement joins TRDV2 to TRDJ1; 7 positions match TRDD3. Per germline, CDR1 GEAIGNYY and CDR2 EKD. CDR3 length equals 22 residues. The V segment lost 4 bases and the J segment 4 bases; nucleotides outside the gene matches: 32.

By proportion, this clone is large. This CDR3 is also generated by other DNA sequences in the sample. V gene TRDV2 combines with J gene TRDJ1, with D tentatively TRDD3 (6 bases). The CDR3 has 14 residues. Germline V lookup: CDR1 GEAIGNYY, CDR2 EKD. V shed 4 bases and J shed 8 bases, with 19 bases lying between them. The CDR3 loop reads CACDLMGMSLKLIF. CDR3 DNA: TGTGCCTGTGATCTTATGGGGATGTCTTTAAAACTCATCTTT.

This clone appeared a few times. TCRdb shows a much larger clone's protein in place of this DNA's translation, and the two differ at residue 7, likely through a read error; the protein shown is translated from the DNA. This chain connects TRDV2 to TRDJ1; no firm D call. Trimming took off 0 bases at V and 2 bases at J, with 15 bases between the two ends. CDR1 and CDR2 (germline): GEAIGNYY, EKD. The CDR3 loop spans 16 amino acids. The CDR3 protein is CACDTVEGRPTDKLIF. The CDR3 nucleotides are TGTGCCTGTGACACCGTTGAGGGACGTCCTACCGATAAACTCATCTTT.

Only a few counts were recorded for this clone. This likely stems from a read error, as it lies one base from a far larger clone. The CDR3 loop reads CACDTVRGPSQSTWDTRQIFF. CDR3 bases: TGTGCCTGTGACACCGTAAGAGGCCCTTCCCAATCTACCTGGGACACCCGACAGATTTTTTTC. V gene TRDV2 combines with J gene TRDJ3; perhaps TRDD2 as D (6 bases). The CDR3 is 21 residues long. CDR1 GEAIGNYY and CDR2 EKD come from the germline V gene.

In regard to this clone: With only one base between it and a far larger clone, this is likely a read error. The chain is built from TRDV2 and TRDJ1; TRDD3 aligns across 7 bases. The CDR3 consists of 16 residues. The junction had 9 bases not matched to a gene; V was cut back by 0 bases and J by 3 bases. CDR1 is GEAIGNYY, CDR2 EKD, per germline. CDR3 sequence: CACDTVGGRPADKLIF. CDR3 sequence (DNA): TGTGCCTGTGACACCGTTGGGGGACGTCCTGCCGATAAACTCATCTTT.

By sample share, this clone is medium-sized. This rearrangement joins TRDV1 to TRDJ1, with 11 bases matching TRDD3. With 3 bases clipped from V and 0 bases from J, the junction kept 21 bases outside the gene matches. This CDR3 region has 22 residues. Germline V lookup: CDR1 TSWWSYY, CDR2 QGS. CDR3 region: CALGDPNFLPGGYSADTDKLIF. The CDR3 region has the DNA TGTGCTCTTGGGGACCCGAACTTCCTACCTGGGGGATACTCCGCCGACACCGATAAACTCATCTTT.

On this clone itself: A far larger clone is only one base removed, so a read error is likely. The same CDR3 is also encoded by other DNA sequences in this sample. The V and J genes are TRDV2 and TRDJ1; 7 bases match TRDD3. This CDR3 is built from 14 residues. Trimming took 3 bases from V and 0 from J; bases not matched to a gene: 3. Germline V CDR1 and CDR2: GEAIGNYY, EKD. This CDR3 is CACDPWGNTDKLIF. The CDR3 bases are TGTGCCTGTGACCCTTGGGGGAACACCGATAAACTCATCTTT.

Comments on this clone: TCRdb has a much larger clone's protein, which differs at residue 12 from the translation of this DNA, likely because of a read error; what is shown is the protein translated from the DNA. V usage is TRDV2 and J usage is TRDJ3; a possible D gene is TRDD3 (6 bases). Germline CDR1 and CDR2: GEAIGNYY and EKD. This CDR3 contains 18 residues. The CDR3 sequence is CACDTAGVSSWHTRQMFF. The CDR3 coding sequence is TGTGCCTGTGACACCGCTGGGGTAAGCTCCTGGCACACCCGACAGATGTTTTTC.

This clone was seen a handful of times. The protein given by TCRdb reflects a much larger clone and differs at residue 4 from this DNA's translation, likely from a read error; the protein shown is the DNA's translation. V is TRDV3 and J is TRDJ1, with D possibly being TRDD3 (5 bases). V was shortened by 4 bases and J by 0 bases, with 21 bases between the two germline ends. The germline V gene has CDR1 TVYSNPD and CDR2 GDNSRS (reference sequence). CDR3 length: 16 amino acids. The CDR3 DNA sequence: TGTGCCTGTTCCCCTCAGTACTGGAGTTACACCGATAAACTCATCTTT. This gives the protein CACSPQYWSYTDKLIF.

As concerns this clone: A read error may be the cause here, since a much bigger clone is one base away. The same CDR3 can be traced to other DNA sequences in this sample. This sequence joins TRDV2 and TRDJ1, with TRDD3 matching 11 bases. Germline CDR1 reads GEAIGNYY; CDR2 reads EKD. The CDR3 has 18 residues. The CDR3 reads CACDTVGLPAGGYNKLIF. In DNA form, the CDR3 reads TGTGCCTGCGACACTGTGGGCCTTCCTGCTGGGGGATACAATAAACTCATCTTT.

This clone is deemed medium-sized (0.01 to 0.1%). Other DNA sequences of this sample code for an identical CDR3. V usage is TRDV2 and J usage is TRDJ1, with 9 positions matching TRDD3. Germline loops: CDR1 GEAIGNYY, CDR2 EKD. The V gene end was trimmed by 3 bases and the J gene end by 2 bases; junction bases not matched to a gene: 15. The CDR3 totals 18 residues. This CDR3 reads CACDSLRPTGGLTDKLIF. CDR3 nucleotides: TGTGCCTGTGACTCACTACGGCCTACTGGGGGACTAACCGATAAACTCATCTTT.